The subject of this entry is one T cell receptor (beta chain). At the DNA level, this CDR3 is encoded by other sequences in the same sample as well. Using immunoSEQ multiplex PCR, the repertoire was profiled, and TCRdb retains in-frame clones only, with some absent. The table has over 90,000 clones, roughly 90% seen once. The record originates from a study of blood T cell repertoires in COVID-19. Looking at the study overall: The samples span acute and convalescent COVID-19 from the United States, Italy and Spain.

The CDR3 loop spans 16 amino acids. Germline values: CDR1 MDHEN, CDR2 SYDVKM. Losses at the gene ends were 5 bases for V and 1 base for J; bases not matched to a gene: 7. The sample comprised peripheral blood. This receptor was identified in a woman aged 60-75 years with acute or convalescent COVID-19. This chain connects TRBV28 to TRBJ2-3; TRBD2 aligns across 9 bases. For the CDR3, the DNA is TGTGCCAGCAGTCCAACTTGGACTAGCGGCACAGATACGCAGTATTTT. Translation gives CASSPTWTSGTDTQYF.